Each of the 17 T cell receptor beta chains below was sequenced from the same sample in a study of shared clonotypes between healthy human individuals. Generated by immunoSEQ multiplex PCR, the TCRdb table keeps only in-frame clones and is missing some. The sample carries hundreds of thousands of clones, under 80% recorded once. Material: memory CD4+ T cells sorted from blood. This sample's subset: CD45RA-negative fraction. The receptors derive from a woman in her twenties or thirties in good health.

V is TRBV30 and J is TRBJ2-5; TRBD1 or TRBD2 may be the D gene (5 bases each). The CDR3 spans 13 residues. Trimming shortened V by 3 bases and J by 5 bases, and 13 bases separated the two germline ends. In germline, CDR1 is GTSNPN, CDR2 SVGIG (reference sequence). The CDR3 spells CAWSRRDAETQYF. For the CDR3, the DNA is TGTGCCTGGAGCCGCAGGGACGCGGAGACCCAGTACTTC.

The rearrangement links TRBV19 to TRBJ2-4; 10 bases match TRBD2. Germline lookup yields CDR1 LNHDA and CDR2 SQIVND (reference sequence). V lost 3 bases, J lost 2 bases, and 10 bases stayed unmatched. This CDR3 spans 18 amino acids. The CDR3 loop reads CASSMRLAGVPPKNIQYF. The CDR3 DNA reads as TGTGCCAGTAGTATGAGGCTAGCGGGAGTTCCCCCCAAAAACATTCAGTACTTC.

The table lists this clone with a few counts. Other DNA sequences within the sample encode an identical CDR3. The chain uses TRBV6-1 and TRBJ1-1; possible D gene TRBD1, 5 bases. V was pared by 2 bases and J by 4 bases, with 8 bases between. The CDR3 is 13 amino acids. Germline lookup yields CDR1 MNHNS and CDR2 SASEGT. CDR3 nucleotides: TGTGCCAGCAGTGAACTGGGGGGCACTGAAGCTTTCTTT. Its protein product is CASSELGGTEAFF.

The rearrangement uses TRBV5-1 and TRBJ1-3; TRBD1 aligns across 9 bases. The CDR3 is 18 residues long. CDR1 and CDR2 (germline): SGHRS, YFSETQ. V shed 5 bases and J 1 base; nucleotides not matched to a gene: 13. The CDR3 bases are TGCGCCAGCAGGGGGTTCGGGACAGGGCCTTTTTCTGGAAACACCATATATTTT. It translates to CASRGFGTGPFSGNTIYF.

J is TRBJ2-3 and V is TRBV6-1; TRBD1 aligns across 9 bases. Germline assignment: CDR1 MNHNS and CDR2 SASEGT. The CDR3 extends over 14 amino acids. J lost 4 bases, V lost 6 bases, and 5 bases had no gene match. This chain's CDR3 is CASSLQGAADTQYF. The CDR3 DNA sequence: TGTGCCAGCAGCCTACAGGGGGCAGCAGATACGCAGTATTTT.

The DNA of the CDR3 is TGTGCCAGCAGCCAAATATTTGGCCCCAATGAGCAGTTCTTC. Its protein is CASSQIFGPNEQFF. The genes are TRBV14 and TRBJ2-1; no clear D. The V end lost 2 bases, the J end lost 6 bases, and 11 bases lay between the germline ends. The CDR3 runs 14 residues. Germline values: CDR1 SGHDN, CDR2 FVKESK.

DNA for the CDR3: TGTGCCAGCAGTTCATTAATGAACACTGAAGCTTTCTTT. This sequence encodes CASSSLMNTEAFF. The rearrangement joins TRBV28 to TRBJ1-1; D not certain. Germline V gene sequence: CDR1 MDHEN, CDR2 SYDVKM. The CDR3 extends over 13 amino acids. Trimming removed 4 bases at V and 0 bases at J, with 6 bases between.

The CDR3 loop is CASSRSGAGGRQPQHF. The CDR3 region has the DNA TGTGCCAGCAGCCGATCAGGGGCAGGGGGTCGTCAGCCCCAGCATTTT. The chain joins TRBV7-9 to TRBJ1-5; 7 nucleotides align to TRBD1. This CDR3 spans 16 amino acids. J gave up 6 bases and V 5 bases, and 13 bases lay outside the gene matches. Germline V lookup: CDR1 SEHNR, CDR2 FQNEAQ (reference sequence).

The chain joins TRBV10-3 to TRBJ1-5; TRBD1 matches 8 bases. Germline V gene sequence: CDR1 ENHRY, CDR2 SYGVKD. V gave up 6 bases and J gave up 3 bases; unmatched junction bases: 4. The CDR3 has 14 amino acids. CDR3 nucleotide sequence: TGTGCCATCAGCCAGGGGGCTTCCAATCAGCCCCAGCATTTT. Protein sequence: CAISQGASNQPQHF.

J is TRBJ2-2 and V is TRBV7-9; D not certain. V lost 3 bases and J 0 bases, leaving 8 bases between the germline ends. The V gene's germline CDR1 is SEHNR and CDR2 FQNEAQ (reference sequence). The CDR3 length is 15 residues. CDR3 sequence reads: CASSLGFANTGELFF. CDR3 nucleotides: TGTGCCAGCAGCTTGGGCTTCGCGAACACCGGGGAGCTGTTTTTT.

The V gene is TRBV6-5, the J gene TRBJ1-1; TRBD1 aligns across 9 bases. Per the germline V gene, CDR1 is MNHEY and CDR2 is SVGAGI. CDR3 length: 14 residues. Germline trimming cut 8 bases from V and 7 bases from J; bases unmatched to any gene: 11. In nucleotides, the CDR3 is TGTGCCAGCCAAGTAGGACAGGGGCGAGTTGAAGCTTTCTTT. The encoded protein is CASQVGQGRVEAFF.

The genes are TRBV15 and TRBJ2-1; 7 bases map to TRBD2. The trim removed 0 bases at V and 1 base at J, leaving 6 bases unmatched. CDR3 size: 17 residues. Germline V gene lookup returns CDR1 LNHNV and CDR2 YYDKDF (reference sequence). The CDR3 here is CATSRDLGGRSYNEQFF. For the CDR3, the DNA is TGTGCCACCAGCAGAGATCTGGGCGGGAGATCCTACAATGAGCAGTTCTTC.

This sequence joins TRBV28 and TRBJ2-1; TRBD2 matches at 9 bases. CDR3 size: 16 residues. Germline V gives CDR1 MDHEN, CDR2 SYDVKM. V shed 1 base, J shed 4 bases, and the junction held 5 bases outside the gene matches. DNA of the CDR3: TGTGCCAGCAGTTTATATCTAGCGGGAAGATACAATGAGCAGTTCTTC. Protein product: CASSLYLAGRYNEQFF. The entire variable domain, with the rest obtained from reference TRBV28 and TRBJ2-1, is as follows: DVKVTQSSRYLVKRTGEKVFLECVQDMDHENMFWYRQDPGLGLRLIYFSYDVKMKEKGDIPEGYSVSREKKERFSLILESASTNQTSMYLCASSLYLAGRYNEQFFGPGTRLTVL.

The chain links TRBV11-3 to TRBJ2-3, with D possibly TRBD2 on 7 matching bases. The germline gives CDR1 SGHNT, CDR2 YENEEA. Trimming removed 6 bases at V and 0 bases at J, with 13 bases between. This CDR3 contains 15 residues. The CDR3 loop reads CASRSGGPSTDTQYF. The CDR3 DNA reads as TGTGCCAGCAGGTCCGGGGGGCCTAGCACAGATACGCAGTATTTT.

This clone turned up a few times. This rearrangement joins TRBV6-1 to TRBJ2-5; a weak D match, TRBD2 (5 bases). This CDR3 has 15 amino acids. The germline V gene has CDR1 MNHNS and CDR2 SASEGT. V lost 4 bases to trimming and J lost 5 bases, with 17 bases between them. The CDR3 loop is CASSGMGSIGETQYF. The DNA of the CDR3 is TGTGCCAGCAGTGGAATGGGGAGTATCGGGGAGACCCAGTACTTC.

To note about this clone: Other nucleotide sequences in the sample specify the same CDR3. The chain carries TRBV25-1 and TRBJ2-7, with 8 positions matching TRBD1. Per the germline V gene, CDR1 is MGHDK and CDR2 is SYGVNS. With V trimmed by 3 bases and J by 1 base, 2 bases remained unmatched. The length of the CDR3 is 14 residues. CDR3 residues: CASSEGTGSYEQYF. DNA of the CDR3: TGTGCCAGCAGTGAGGGGACAGGATCCTACGAGCAGTACTTC.

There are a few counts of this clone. The CDR3 here is CASSHGSEQYF. CDR3 bases: TGTGCCAGCTCGCACGGTTCCGAGCAGTACTTC. The chain is built from TRBV18 and TRBJ2-7; D is uncertain. This CDR3 region has 11 residues. The germline V and J ends were trimmed by 6 bases and 6 bases, with 9 bases remaining between them. Looked up from germline, CDR1 is KGHSH and CDR2 is LQKENI.